This T cell receptor beta chain was sequenced during a study of T cell clonality in common variable immunodeficiency. Study-level findings and limits: Common variable immunodeficiency TCR beta sequences reportedly had fewer deletions and N-nucleotide insertions.

With regard to this clone: Its antigen is not identified. The read ends 3 residues early relative to the CDR3; the germline J gene fills the gap.

Here immunoSEQ multiplex PCR was the method, and the copy in TCRdb shows in-frame clones only, minus some. This repertoire lists about 20,000 clones without singletons; around 2.6% sits in the top ten. CDR1 and CDR2 (germline): SGHDT, YYEEEE. The CDR3 spans 13 residues. Germline trimming cut 2 bases from V and 4 bases from J; bases unmatched to any gene: 0. Sequencing input: peripheral blood mononuclear cells. This sequence originates from a human donor with common variable immunodeficiency. The chain links TRBV5-6 to TRBJ1-3, with 7 bases lining up with TRBD1. The part of the CDR3 DNA that was read is TGTGCCAGCAGCTTACAGGGGGGAAACACC. It is translated as CASSLQGGNT. The whole CDR3 is CASSLQGGNTIYF.